This T cell receptor beta chain was identified in a study of regulatory T cells in long-lasting Graves disease. Time point in this sample: newly diagnosed GD, antithyroid drugs for less than 3 months. PBMCs provided the RNA from which the TCR library was made. Arm-PCR of CDR3 regions and iRepertoire HTBI primers were used to build TCR beta libraries. TCRdb re-derived calls from the multiplex PCR reads in MiXCR, one entry per CDR3 protein. The profile shows about 400,000 distinct CDR3 sequences, approximately 16% of them singletons. At least ten counts were recorded for this clonotype. The V gene's germline CDR1 is SGHTA and CDR2 FQGTGA. The CDR3 is 14 amino acids. The ends were cut back, 1 base at V and 6 bases at J, with 9 bases in the middle. These same records also appear under a second study, on T cells in Graves' hyperthyroidism and ophthalmopathy.

This clonotype was sampled from a woman aged 35 to 49 with Graves disease. The starting material was peripheral blood mononuclear cells (PBMCs), obtained at new diagnosis, from a patient treated with antithyroid drugs. The chain couples TRBV7-3 to TRBJ2-2; D assignment may be TRBD1 or TRBD2 (6 bases each). DNA of the CDR3: TGTGCCAGCAGCTTAAGGGGGGCGGCCGGGGAGCTGTTTTTT. Residues: CASSLRGAAGELFF.